These 3 T cell receptor beta chains share one sample of origin, sequenced in a study of cytomegalovirus exposure and HLA in healthy donors (TCRdb year 2017). Libraries were made using the immunoSEQ multiplex PCR assay. The table was pulled from immuneACCESS by TCRdb, which kept in-frame rearrangements only. Such tables lose some clones; where checked, under half of the loss comes from unresolved V genes, and the rest has no known cause. Across this sample there are around 120,000 clones, with over 85% seen only once. Together, the top ten hold 1.5% to 2% of the sample. Sequenced sample: PBMCs. The receptors here all came from a woman aged 18 to 35 in good health and CMV-seronegative.

The chain carries TRBV27 and TRBJ2-3; D ambiguous. This CDR3 contains 15 residues. Per the germline V gene, CDR1 is MNHEY and CDR2 is SMNVEV (reference sequence). V was clipped by 6 bases and J by 1 base, with 14 bases between them. Written as DNA, the CDR3 is TGTGCCAGCAGGTCAGGCTTTTTGGGCACAGATACGCAGTATTTT. This sequence encodes CASRSGFLGTDTQYF.

This chain uses TRBV29-1 with TRBJ2-7, with D tentatively TRBD2 (6 bases). V dropped 5 bases and J dropped 4 bases, with 18 bases sitting between them. Germline CDR1 reads SQVTM; CDR2 reads ANQGSEA. The CDR3 has 14 residues. In DNA form, the CDR3 reads TGCAGCGTTACCCATAGCGGAAAGAAGTACGAGCAGTACTTC. Protein product: CSVTHSGKKYEQYF.

This clone has only a few counts. The chain recombines TRBV27 with TRBJ2-7; 7 nucleotides align to TRBD1. Germline trimming cut 5 bases from V and 9 bases from J; bases unmatched to any gene: 7. Germline-derived CDR1 and CDR2 are MNHEY and SMNVEV (reference sequence). The CDR3 extends over 12 amino acids. The CDR3 spells CASSQVGGRQYF. CDR3 sequence (DNA): TGTGCCAGCAGTCAGGTAGGGGGCCGGCAGTACTTC.